What follows are 32 T cell receptor beta chains derived from one specimen sequenced in a study of blood T cell repertoires in COVID-19. Clones were read by immunoSEQ multiplex PCR, and TCRdb kept only the in-frame ones, dropping some. This repertoire shows tens of thousands of clones, approximately 80% found once; its top ten account for roughly 2.5%. The sequenced material came from peripheral blood. The receptors shown here come from a man older than 75 with active or convalescent COVID-19.

The chain employs TRBV19 and TRBJ1-2; D might be TRBD1 (6 bases). CDR3 size: 15 residues. Per germline, CDR1 LNHDA and CDR2 SQIVND (reference sequence). The V end lost 8 bases, the J end lost 4 bases, and 20 bases lay between the germline ends. CDR3 loop: CASLRGGADSYGYTF. DNA of the CDR3: TGTGCCAGTCTAAGGGGGGGGGCGGATTCCTATGGCTACACCTTC.

The CDR3 sequence is CASSTRGPSSYTF. CDR3 nucleotide sequence: TGTGCCAGTAGTACCAGGGGCCCCTCGAGCTACACCTTC. The rearrangement joins TRBV19 to TRBJ1-2; D possibly corresponds to TRBD1 (6 bases). Germline CDR1 reads LNHDA; CDR2 reads SQIVND (reference sequence). Between the trimmed V and J ends, which lost 4 bases and 9 bases, there was a span of 15 bases. The CDR3 contains 13 residues.

V gene TRBV2 combines with J gene TRBJ2-2, with D possibly TRBD1 on 5 matching bases. This CDR3 is built from 16 residues. Deletions cut 5 bases from V and 1 base from J, with 14 bases between. In germline, CDR1 is SNHLY, CDR2 FYNNEI. The CDR3 protein is CASSWMGQRNTGELFF. In DNA form, the CDR3 reads TGTGCCAGCAGTTGGATGGGGCAGAGGAACACCGGGGAGCTGTTTTTT.

The V call is TRBV11-3, the J call TRBJ2-6; tentatively, D is TRBD2 (5 bases). This CDR3 region has 15 residues. V lost 1 base, J lost 3 bases, and 7 bases lay in between. Germline CDR1 reads SGHNT; CDR2 reads YENEEA. This CDR3 is CASSLAGFGANVLTF. The CDR3 DNA sequence: TGTGCCAGCAGCTTAGCGGGATTTGGGGCCAACGTCCTGACTTTC.

J is TRBJ2-1 and V is TRBV6-4; 9 nucleotides line up with TRBD2. The CDR3 length is 16 residues. CDR1 MRHNA and CDR2 SNTAGT come from the germline V gene. V shed 3 bases, J shed 3 bases, and the junction held 6 bases outside the gene matches. CDR3 coding DNA: TGTGCCAGCAGTGAAATGGCGGGAGGGGGCTACAATGAGCAGTTCTTC. This codes for CASSEMAGGGYNEQFF.

CDR3 protein: CASSSTGTGNKNTEAFF. CDR3 nucleotides: TGTGCCAGCAGTTCAACCGGGACAGGGAATAAGAACACTGAAGCTTTCTTT. The J gene is TRBJ1-1, the V gene TRBV27; TRBD1 agrees at 9 bases. V shed 4 bases, J shed 1 base, and the junction held 10 bases outside the gene matches. The germline V gene has CDR1 MNHEY and CDR2 SMNVEV (reference sequence). The CDR3 length is 17 residues.

The V call is TRBV30, the J call TRBJ1-5; D possibly corresponds to TRBD1 (5 bases). Germline CDR1 and CDR2: GTSNPN and SVGIG (reference sequence). The CDR3 has 13 residues. V lost 1 base to trimming and J lost 3 bases, with 7 bases between them. The chain's CDR3 is CAWSGQSNQPQHF. The CDR3 region has the DNA TGTGCCTGGAGTGGACAGTCCAATCAGCCCCAGCATTTT.

CDR3 nucleotide sequence: TGTGCCAGCAGTGAACGCCTGAGGGGGGGCTACACCTTC. This gives the protein CASSERLRGGYTF. The rearrangement joins TRBV2 to TRBJ1-2, with TRBD1 as a possible D gene (6 bases). V lost 2 bases and J 8 bases, leaving 12 bases between the germline ends. Germline CDR1 and CDR2: SNHLY and FYNNEI. This CDR3 is built from 13 residues.

This clone has just one count. The chain uses TRBV11-3 and TRBJ2-7; 10 bases are shared with TRBD2. V was clipped by 4 bases and J by 6 bases; unmatched bases: 9. The CDR3 is 15 residues long. From germline, CDR1 is SGHNT and CDR2 YENEEA. The CDR3, as DNA: TGTGCCAGCAGCTGGACGACTAGCGGGCGGGGCGAGCAGTACTTC. It translates to CASSWTTSGRGEQYF.

The count of this clone is one. V is TRBV19 and J is TRBJ1-5, with TRBD1 matching over 7 bases. V lost 5 bases and J lost 3; bases outside the gene matches: 4. Germline CDR1 and CDR2: LNHDA and SQIVND (reference sequence). CDR3 length equals 14 residues. In nucleotides, the CDR3 is TGTGCCAGTAGTGTGACAGGGAACAATCAGCCCCAGCATTTT. It specifies CASSVTGNNQPQHF.

V usage is TRBV7-2 and J usage is TRBJ1-2, with 8 bases that match TRBD1. Germline CDR1 and CDR2: SGHTA and FQGNSA. The CDR3 covers 15 residues. The J segment lost 4 bases and the V segment lost 5 bases, leaving 9 bases of the junction unmatched. The CDR3 nucleotides are TGTGCCAGCAGCCCAGGACAGGGAGGGAGCTATGGCTACACCTTC. Amino acids: CASSPGQGGSYGYTF. The full variable domain, in which reference TRBV7-2 and TRBJ1-2 provide the parts outside the CDR3, is GAGVSQSPSNKVTEKGKDVELRCDPISGHTALYWYRQSLGQGLEFLIYFQGNSAPDKSGLPSDRFSAERTGGSVSTLTIQRTQQEDSAVYLCASSPGQGGSYGYTFGSGTRLTVV.

The chain is built from TRBV25-1 and TRBJ1-6, with D maybe TRBD1 (6 bases). This CDR3 is 14 amino acids long. Trimming shortened V by 4 bases and J by 9 bases, and 13 bases separated the two germline ends. Germline V gene sequence: CDR1 MGHDK, CDR2 SYGVNS. The CDR3 sequence: CASSATGPSSPLHF. DNA of the CDR3: TGTGCCAGCAGTGCAACAGGGCCTAGTTCACCCCTCCACTTT.

J is TRBJ2-5 and V is TRBV6-5; TRBD2 aligns across 7 bases. The CDR3 is made up of 13 amino acids. Looked up from germline, CDR1 is MNHEY and CDR2 is SVGAGI. Trimming removed 10 bases from V and 5 bases from J; junction bases left unmatched: 10. CDR3 coding DNA: TGTGCCACCCTCCTCGGGGGGACGGAGACCCAGTACTTC. This encodes CATLLGGTETQYF.

The chain couples TRBV20-1 to TRBJ1-6; 10 nucleotides match TRBD1. The V and J ends lost 3 bases and 5 bases, in that order; junction bases with no gene match: 4. Germline V gives CDR1 DFQATT, CDR2 SNEGSKA (reference sequence). This CDR3 region has 15 residues. The CDR3 DNA reads TGCAGTGCTAGTCCGGACAGGGGGGATAATTCACCCCTCCACTTT. Amino acid sequence: CSASPDRGDNSPLHF.

The CDR3 region has the DNA TGTGCCAGCAGCTTAGATCTCGGACAGGGGACCTACGAGCAGTACTTC. It yields the protein CASSLDLGQGTYEQYF. V usage is TRBV11-3 and J usage is TRBJ2-7, with 9 bases aligning to TRBD1. From germline, CDR1 is SGHNT and CDR2 YENEEA. CDR3 size: 16 residues. V trimming: 0 bases; J trimming: 2 bases; junction bases outside the gene matches: 5.

The rearrangement links TRBV10-2 to TRBJ2-2; TRBD1 is a possible D gene (6 bases). With 6 bases removed from V and 0 bases from J, the gap between germline ends came to 11 bases. The CDR3 runs to 15 residues. The V gene's germline CDR1 is WSHSY and CDR2 SAAADI. The DNA for the CDR3 is TGCGCCAGCAGCGCCAGGGGCGCGAACACCGGGGAGCTGTTTTTT. Protein: CASSARGANTGELFF.

The chain has TRBV2 and TRBJ2-2; weak D call: TRBD1 (6 bases). The V gene lost 5 bases and the J gene lost 3 bases, with 13 bases spanning the gap. Germline CDR1 and CDR2: SNHLY and FYNNEI. The CDR3 extends over 15 amino acids. The CDR3 spells CASSSDRTYTGELFF. In DNA, the CDR3 is TGTGCCAGCAGTTCAGACAGGACGTACACCGGGGAGCTGTTTTTT.

This chain joins TRBV19 and TRBJ2-7, with 7 positions matching TRBD1. V was pared by 6 bases and J by 3 bases, with 14 bases of the junction left unmatched. Per the germline V gene, CDR1 is LNHDA and CDR2 is SQIVND (reference sequence). The CDR3 is 16 residues long. The CDR3 region is CASRSTRQGFGYEQYF. The CDR3 region has the DNA TGTGCCAGTAGAAGTACCAGACAGGGATTCGGCTACGAGCAGTACTTC.

The rearrangement joins TRBV2 to TRBJ2-5; 10 nucleotides line up with TRBD2. The CDR3 covers 16 residues. V lost 6 bases, J lost 5 bases, and 12 bases stayed unmatched. The germline gives CDR1 SNHLY, CDR2 FYNNEI. The DNA for the CDR3 is TGTGCCAGCAGCGGATTAAGGACTAGCGGAGGGGAGACCCAGTACTTC. Its protein product is CASSGLRTSGGETQYF.

The chain links TRBV6-5 to TRBJ1-1; no reliable D call. The CDR3 spans 12 residues. Germline loops: CDR1 MNHEY, CDR2 SVGAGI. V lost 8 bases and J 4 bases, leaving 11 bases between the germline ends. The DNA of the CDR3 is TGTGCCAGCCGGTTCTTGTTCACTGAAGCTTTCTTT. It is translated as CASRFLFTEAFF.

This chain links TRBV6-5 with TRBJ2-1; no clear D gene. The V end lost 6 bases, the J end lost 3 bases, and 12 bases lay between the germline ends. Germline assignment: CDR1 MNHEY and CDR2 SVGAGI. This CDR3 is 14 amino acids long. The CDR3 coding sequence is TGTGCCAGCAGGGTTAGAGCTCACTACAATGAGCAGTTCTTC. Its translation is CASRVRAHYNEQFF.

This clone occurred once. The genes are TRBV6-5 and TRBJ1-6; D unclear. Germline V gene sequence: CDR1 MNHEY, CDR2 SVGAGI. Trimming stripped 0 bases from V and 9 bases from J, with 15 bases between. The CDR3 has 16 amino acids. The CDR3 protein is CASSYSSPNFGSPLHF. The DNA of the CDR3 is TGTGCCAGCAGTTACTCGAGTCCCAACTTCGGTTCACCCCTCCACTTT.

This rearrangement joins TRBV2 to TRBJ2-2; possibly TRBD2 for D (6 bases). CDR3 length equals 11 residues. Deletions cut 10 bases from V and 6 bases from J, with 9 bases between. CDR1 is SNHLY and CDR2 is FYNNEI in the germline V gene. The CDR3 loop is CATREAGELFF. The CDR3 bases are TGTGCCACAAGGGAGGCCGGGGAGCTGTTTTTT. The whole variable domain, filled in from reference TRBV2 and TRBJ2-2, reads EPEVTQTPSHQVTQMGQEVILRCVPISNHLYFYWYRQILGQKVEFLVSFYNNEISEKSEIFDDQFSVERPDGSNFTLKIRSTKLEDSAMYFCATREAGELFFGEGSRLTVL.

The V gene is TRBV19, the J gene TRBJ1-2, with a weak D call TRBD1 (5 bases). CDR3 length: 13 residues. CDR1 is LNHDA and CDR2 is SQIVND in the germline V gene (reference sequence). Between the trimmed V and J ends, which lost 7 bases and 6 bases, there was a span of 15 bases. The CDR3 DNA sequence: TGTGCCAGTAAACTGGCGGGGCGGGATGGCTACACCTTC. Amino acid sequence: CASKLAGRDGYTF. The whole variable domain, filled in from reference TRBV19 and TRBJ1-2, reads DGGITQSPKYLFRKEGQNVTLSCEQNLNHDAMYWYRQDPGQGLRLIYYSQIVNDFQKGDIAEGYSVSREKKESFPLTVTSAQKNPTAFYLCASKLAGRDGYTFGSGTRLTVV.

The chain joins TRBV6-5 to TRBJ1-6; D not resolved. With 2 bases removed from V and 5 bases from J, the gap between germline ends came to 7 bases. This CDR3 region has 14 residues. CDR1 and CDR2 from the germline V gene are MNHEY and SVGAGI. The chain's CDR3 is CASSYNTNNSPLHF. CDR3 in DNA: TGTGCCAGCAGTTACAATACAAATAATTCACCCCTCCACTTT.

The V gene is TRBV6-4, the J gene TRBJ1-5, with D maybe TRBD1 (6 bases). Germline CDR1 is MRHNA and CDR2 is SNTAGT. The CDR3 consists of 15 residues. V was pared by 6 bases and J by 1 base, with 13 bases between. The CDR3 bases are TGTGCCAGCAGAACTGGGGGCGCGAGCAATCAGCCCCAGCATTTT. It is translated as CASRTGGASNQPQHF.

V and J are TRBV11-3 and TRBJ2-1, with D unresolved. The CDR3 spans 11 residues. Trimming pared 4 bases from V and 5 bases from J, leaving 3 bases between. CDR1 and CDR2 from the germline V gene are SGHNT and YENEEA. Here the CDR3 DNA reads TGTGCCAGCAGCTCAGACAATGAGCAGTTCTTC. It encodes CASSSDNEQFF. The variable domain in full, with the rest retrieved from reference TRBV11-3 and TRBJ2-1, is EAGVVQSPRYKIIEKKQPVAFWCNPISGHNTLYWYLQNLGQGPELLIRYENEEAVDDSQLPKDRFSAERLKGVDSTLKIQPAELGDSAVYLCASSSDNEQFFGPGTRLTVL.

J is TRBJ2-1 and V is TRBV28; 8 positions match TRBD2. The length of the CDR3 is 15 residues. The germline CDR1 and CDR2 sequences are MDHEN and SYDVKM. J gave up 6 bases and V 6 bases, and 10 bases lay outside the gene matches. For the CDR3, the DNA is TGTGCCAGCAGCGTAAGCGGGAGTCGGGTCAATGAGCAGTTCTTC. Its protein product is CASSVSGSRVNEQFF.

V usage is TRBV11-2 and J usage is TRBJ1-4; 9 bases are shared with TRBD1. Germline assignment: CDR1 SGHAT and CDR2 FQNNGV. This CDR3 region has 12 residues. V was pared by 5 bases and J by 10 bases, with 2 bases of the junction left unmatched. The CDR3 loop reads CASSRDRAKLFF. The CDR3 region has the DNA TGTGCCAGCAGCCGGGACAGGGCAAAACTGTTTTTT.

V usage is TRBV7-2 and J usage is TRBJ2-7, with 7 bases matching TRBD1. The CDR3 length is 15 residues. From germline, CDR1 is SGHTA and CDR2 FQGNSA. After removal of 3 bases from V and 2 bases from J, the junction contained 7 bases not matched to a gene. CDR3: CASSLRPDRTYEQYF. The CDR3 nucleotides read TGTGCCAGCAGCTTGCGCCCGGACAGGACCTACGAGCAGTACTTC.

The gene calls are TRBV18 and TRBJ1-1; 10 nucleotides agree with TRBD1. From germline, CDR1 is KGHSH and CDR2 LQKENI. J lost 5 bases, V lost 3 bases, and 3 bases had no gene match. The CDR3 has 14 residues. CDR3 in amino acids: CASSPGQGRTEAFF. CDR3 nucleotides: TGTGCCAGCTCACCGGGACAGGGGAGGACTGAAGCTTTCTTT.

V usage is TRBV12-5 and J usage is TRBJ1-6, with 9 bases matching TRBD1. With 0 bases clipped from V and 2 bases from J, the junction kept 11 bases outside the gene matches. This CDR3 is built from 20 residues. The germline V gene encodes CDR1 LGHNT and CDR2 FRNRAP. The CDR3, as DNA: TGTGCTAGTGGTTTGGTATCCGGGACAGGGATATTACCCTATAATTCACCCCTCCACTTT. Translating it yields CASGLVSGTGILPYNSPLHF.